This entry lists 9 T cell receptor beta chains sequenced from one sample in a study of molecular identifiers for immune sequencing clone quantification. TCRdb analysed the PCR reads with MiXCR anew, one entry per CDR3 protein. This table has a few hundred thousand distinct CDR3 sequences, about 25% appearing once. Sequencing used naive CD8+ T cells from blood, with Jurkat cell RNA spiked in. Indicated subset: FACS-sorted CD8+CD4-CCR7+CD45RA+ naive T cells. The receptors originated from a human donor in good health. Some libraries in this study had Jurkat cell RNA spiked in.

The J gene is TRBJ2-5, the V gene TRBV5-3; 10 nucleotides align to TRBD1. TRBV5-3 is identified as an open reading frame with a role that is uncertain. V shed 8 bases and J 5 bases; nucleotides not matched to a gene: 12. The CDR3 loop spans 15 amino acids. In DNA, the CDR3 is TGTGCCAGCAGCCCGGGACAGGGGCTTCGGGAGACCCAGTACTTC. Encoded protein: CASSPGQGLRETQYF.

This clonotype was seen ten or more times. The V gene is TRBV30, the J gene TRBJ2-7; the D gene is possibly TRBD1 (6 bases). The CDR3 runs 11 residues. The V and J ends lost 0 bases and 6 bases respectively, with 6 bases between them. Germline-derived CDR1 and CDR2 are GTSNPN and SVGIG (reference sequence). CDR3 protein: CAWSVGGEQYF. The CDR3 bases are TGTGCCTGGAGTGTAGGGGGCGAGCAGTACTTC.

There are many counts of this clonotype. CDR3 sequence (DNA): TGTGCCAGCAGTTACTCATCAAACACTGAAGCTTTCTTT. Translation gives CASSYSSNTEAFF. This chain links TRBV6-5 with TRBJ1-1; D gene uncertain. CDR3 length equals 13 residues. Trimming shortened V by 0 bases and J by 2 bases, and 4 bases separated the two germline ends. Germline CDR1 is MNHEY and CDR2 is SVGAGI.

This clonotype came up many times. This rearrangement joins TRBV28 to TRBJ2-7; a possible D gene is TRBD2 (5 bases). The CDR3 loop spans 13 amino acids. Looked up from germline, CDR1 is MDHEN and CDR2 is SYDVKM. V lost 2 bases to trimming and J lost 6 bases, with 11 bases between them. The CDR3 loop reads CASSLGGISEQYF. DNA for the CDR3: TGTGCCAGCAGTTTAGGAGGAATCTCCGAGCAGTACTTC.

This clonotype was picked up many times. The genes are TRBV29-1 and TRBJ2-5; 11 nucleotides align to TRBD2. CDR3 size: 14 residues. Germline assignment: CDR1 SQVTM and CDR2 ANQGSEA. With 4 bases clipped from V and 4 bases from J, the junction kept 5 bases outside the gene matches. The chain's CDR3 is CSVGSLAGGETQYF. The CDR3 DNA sequence: TGCAGCGTTGGAAGCCTAGCGGGAGGAGAGACCCAGTACTTC.

This clonotype was seen a few times. V and J are TRBV3-1 and TRBJ1-4, with TRBD1 identical over 9 bases. Germline V gives CDR1 LGHDT, CDR2 YNNKEL (reference sequence). V was clipped by 6 bases and J by 3 bases; unmatched bases: 5. The CDR3 spans 15 residues. CDR3 sequence (DNA): TGTGCCAGCAGGGGACAGGGAGTACCTAATGAAAAACTGTTTTTT. Amino acid sequence: CASRGQGVPNEKLFF. Filled out from reference TRBV3-1 and TRBJ1-4, the complete variable domain reads DTAVSQTPKYLVTQMGNDKSIKCEQNLGHDTMYWYKQDSKKFLKIMFSYNNKELIINETVPNRFSPKSPDKAHLNLHINSLELGDSAVYFCASRGQGVPNEKLFFGSGTQLSVL.

The J gene is TRBJ2-7, the V gene TRBV3-1; D unresolved. Germline values: CDR1 LGHDT, CDR2 YNNKEL (reference sequence). Deletions cut 3 bases from V and 4 bases from J, with 7 bases between. CDR3 length equals 12 residues. The CDR3 bases are TGTGCCAGCAGCCACGGTATGTACGAGCAGTACTTC. It encodes CASSHGMYEQYF.

This clonotype was counted ten times or more. The V call is TRBV7-9, the J call TRBJ1-1; D is uncertain. This CDR3 comprises 16 residues. Looked up from germline, CDR1 is SEHNR and CDR2 is FQNEAQ (reference sequence). The V and J ends lost 0 bases and 1 base respectively, with 12 bases between them. DNA for the CDR3: TGTGCCAGCAGCTTAGCGGGAAGATCCCCGAACACTGAAGCTTTCTTT. Encoded protein: CASSLAGRSPNTEAFF.

There are many counts of this clonotype. The rearrangement links TRBV6-5 to TRBJ2-2; D is undetermined. V gave up 10 bases and J gave up 6 bases, with 12 bases separating them. Looked up from germline, CDR1 is MNHEY and CDR2 is SVGAGI. The CDR3 covers 12 residues. In DNA, the CDR3 is TGTGCCACCTGTTCCGGACCCGGGGAGCTGTTTTTT. Translation gives CATCSGPGELFF.